Sequencing of this TCR beta chain was carried out in a study of blood T cell repertoires in COVID-19. Study details: Donors in the United States, Italy and Spain gave samples during acute or convalescent COVID-19. T cells, B-cell-depleted T cells, or PBMCs provided the cDNA or gDNA that served as material.

Deletions cut 6 bases from V and 10 bases from J, with 13 bases between. The CDR3 has 11 amino acids. The germline V gene has CDR1 SGHTA and CDR2 FQGNSA. In the original analysis: How many nucleated cells were present was estimated from reference gene primer amplification. TCRdb's table, derived via immunoSEQ multiplex PCR, lists solely in-frame clones and lacks some. That table gives V, J and clone size, and the DNA gave D and trimming. The data contain some 96,000 clones, 85% of them singletons. This rearrangement joins TRBV7-2 to TRBJ2-7; D is perhaps TRBD2 (6 bases). The clonotype originates from a human donor in a cohort sampled during active COVID-19. Sequenced input: peripheral blood. The CDR3 reads CASSRRGIQYF. DNA of the CDR3: TGTGCCAGCAGTCGTCGGGGGATTCAGTACTTC. The full variable domain, rest sourced from reference TRBV7-2 and TRBJ2-7, is GAGVSQSPSNKVTEKGKDVELRCDPISGHTALYWYRQSLGQGLEFLIYFQGNSAPDKSGLPSDRFSAERTGGSVSTLTIQRTQQEDSAVYLCASSRRGIQYFGPGTRLTVT.